This T cell receptor beta chain is from a study of blood T cell repertoires in COVID-19. The wider study: Samples of COVID-19 (acute and convalescent) were obtained from the United States, Italy and Spain. Sample material is recorded as cDNA or gDNA derived from T cells, B-cell-depleted T cells, or PBMCs.

V dropped 0 bases and J dropped 0 bases, with 7 bases sitting between them. CDR1 is SGDLS and CDR2 is YYNGEE in the germline V gene. CDR3 length: 15 amino acids. This clone appeared once. The data were produced by immunoSEQ multiplex PCR, yet TCRdb's version contains in-frame clones alone and is incomplete. The sample contains more than 200,000 clones, roughly 90% of which appear only once. The sequenced sample consisted of peripheral blood. The rearrangement links TRBV9 to TRBJ1-3; D gene ambiguous. The receptor was derived from a woman between 45 and 60 years old with acute or convalescent COVID-19. The chain's CDR3 is CASSVVGNSGNTIYF. The CDR3, as DNA: TGTGCCAGCAGCGTAGTCGGGAACTCTGGAAACACCATATATTTT.